Following are 31 T cell receptor beta chains from one sample sequenced in a study of metastatic and nonmetastatic thyroid tumors (dated by TCRdb to the early 2020s). The library was produced with PCR. Sequencing took place on an Illumina HiSeq 4000. TCRdb passed the public sequencing reads through fastp at Q25 and MiXCR, retaining productive beta sequences. For this sample the table gives approximately 16,000 clones, of which less than 30% were detected only once. Approximately 12% of the sample goes to the ten largest clones. No patient had received any treatment before thyroid surgery. The sequenced material came from tumor tissue. Receptors were obtained from a male donor with papillary thyroid cancer or a benign thyroid nodule (not recorded which). Some clones in this sample may be carry-over from other donors' samples.

In its sample, this clone was seen many times. This chain links TRBV29-1 with TRBJ1-4; no definite D call. Germline loops: CDR1 SQVTM, CDR2 ANQGSEA. The CDR3 loop spans 12 amino acids. Trimming left V 6 bases short and J 7 bases short, with 12 bases between. The CDR3 DNA reads TGCAGCGTCGCCAATGGGCCTGAAAAACTGTTTTTT. As protein: CSVANGPEKLFF.

This clone was recorded many times. The J gene is TRBJ1-2, the V gene TRBV3-1, with D uncertain. Deletions cut 4 bases from V and 7 bases from J, with 13 bases between. Germline lookup yields CDR1 LGHDT and CDR2 YNNKEL (reference sequence). The CDR3 loop spans 13 amino acids. In DNA form, the CDR3 reads TGTGCCAGCAGCCCCGGGGAAGAGGCTGGCTACACCTTC. Translating gives CASSPGEEAGYTF.

The count of this clone is one. The chain employs TRBV9 and TRBJ2-7; 8 nucleotides line up with TRBD2. Germline values: CDR1 SGDLS, CDR2 YYNGEE. With V trimmed by 1 base and J by 2 bases, 2 bases remained unmatched. The CDR3 covers 14 residues. This CDR3 is CASSVTSGTYEQYF. In DNA, the CDR3 is TGTGCCAGCAGCGTAACTAGCGGAACCTACGAGCAGTACTTC.

The chain has TRBV13 and TRBJ1-4; D gene unclear. Looked up from germline, CDR1 is PRHDT and CDR2 is FYEKMQ (reference sequence). CDR3 length: 16 residues. V was cut by 5 bases and J by 3 bases, with 16 bases left in between. In DNA form, the CDR3 reads TGTGCCAGCAGCGCCCGAGTGTCGGTGGCTAATGAAAAACTGTTTTTT. This gives the protein CASSARVSVANEKLFF.

The rearrangement uses TRBV30 and TRBJ2-7, with D tentatively TRBD1 or TRBD2 (6 bases each). The CDR3 is 14 residues long. V lost 2 bases and J 3 bases, leaving 14 bases between the germline ends. Germline V lookup: CDR1 GTSNPN, CDR2 SVGIG (reference sequence). CDR3 loop: CAWSKGGWVYEQYF. DNA for the CDR3: TGTGCCTGGAGTAAGGGGGGATGGGTCTACGAGCAGTACTTC.

This clone was counted between two and nine times. The chain is built from TRBV27 and TRBJ1-5; weak D call: TRBD1 (5 bases). CDR3 length: 15 residues. With 5 bases removed from V and 0 bases from J, the gap between germline ends came to 11 bases. Germline V gene sequence: CDR1 MNHEY, CDR2 SMNVEV (reference sequence). The CDR3 coding sequence is TGTGCCAGCAGTCGCAGACAGCTTAGCAATCAGCCCCAGCATTTT. This codes for CASSRRQLSNQPQHF.

The chain combines TRBV6-2 or TRBV6-3 with TRBJ2-3; tentatively, D is TRBD2 (6 bases). V lost 2 bases to trimming and J lost 2 bases, with 14 bases between them. From germline, CDR1 is MNHEY and CDR2 SVGEGT. The CDR3 spans 16 residues. The CDR3 sequence: CASSYQQASATDTQYF. CDR3 nucleotides: TGTGCCAGCAGTTACCAGCAGGCTAGCGCCACAGATACGCAGTATTTT.

The chain recombines TRBV30 with TRBJ2-5; no clear D. The CDR3 runs 12 residues. Germline CDR1 GTSNPN, CDR2 SVGIG (reference sequence). Trimming removed 2 bases at V and 5 bases at J, with 9 bases between. CDR3 DNA: TGTGCCTGGAGTCCCCCCCGCGAGACCCAGTACTTC. Translating it yields CAWSPPRETQYF.

This clone was seen many times. The chain is built from TRBV6-2 or TRBV6-3 and TRBJ2-1, with 7 bases identical to TRBD2. This CDR3 spans 14 amino acids. Germline assignment: CDR1 MNHEY and CDR2 SVGEGT. Trimming removed 0 bases from V and 6 bases from J; junction bases left unmatched: 2. CDR3 loop: CASSYSGTTNEQFF. CDR3 nucleotides: TGTGCCAGCAGTTACTCGGGGACTACCAATGAGCAGTTCTTC.

The chain combines TRBV25-1 with TRBJ1-1; a possible D gene is TRBD1 (5 bases). The CDR3 spans 15 residues. Germline V lookup: CDR1 MGHDK, CDR2 SYGVNS. Deletions cut 6 bases from V and 0 bases from J, with 14 bases between. The CDR3 DNA is TGTGCCAGCAGCGAAGCGGGACCCCTGAACACTGAAGCTTTCTTT. Protein sequence: CASSEAGPLNTEAFF. The full variable domain, in which reference TRBV25-1 and TRBJ1-1 provide the parts outside the CDR3, is EADIYQTPRYLVIGTGKKITLECSQTMGHDKMYWYQQDPGMELHLIHYSYGVNSTEKGDLSSESTVSRIRTEHFPLTLESARPSHTSQYLCASSEAGPLNTEAFFGQGTRLTVV.

The chain uses TRBV6-2 or TRBV6-3 and TRBJ1-1, with D uncertain. CDR3 size: 18 residues. Looked up from germline, CDR1 is MNHEY and CDR2 is SVGEGT. V was cut by 0 bases and J by 3 bases, with 20 bases left in between. The DNA of the CDR3 is TGTGCCAGCAGTTACTCTGCTGTGTGGAGGGCGCAGTACACTGAAGCTTTCTTT. This gives the protein CASSYSAVWRAQYTEAFF.

This clone showed up many times. The CDR3 sequence is CASSKLAGGPVNEQFF. CDR3 nucleotides: TGTGCCAGCAGTAAACTAGCGGGAGGGCCGGTAAATGAGCAGTTCTTC. This chain uses TRBV6-2 or TRBV6-3 with TRBJ2-1, with 13 bases aligning to TRBD2. Trimming cost V 5 bases and J 7 bases; bases outside gene matches: 8. Germline CDR1 MNHEY, CDR2 SVGEGT. The CDR3 consists of 16 residues.

This clone is classed as medium-sized. The V gene is TRBV20-1, the J gene TRBJ2-1, with 7 bases lining up with TRBD1. The CDR3 covers 14 residues. Trimming cost V 7 bases and J 7 bases; bases outside gene matches: 13. Germline CDR1 DFQATT, CDR2 SNEGSKA (reference sequence). CDR3 nucleotides: TGCAGTGGCTTGACAGGGTACAGCTTTAATGAGCAGTTCTTC. Translation gives CSGLTGYSFNEQFF.

This clone has at least ten counts. CDR3 nucleotides: TGTGCCAGCTCACCAGGACTAGCGGGGGGGGATACGCAGTATTTT. Its translation: CASSPGLAGGDTQYF. The V gene is TRBV18, the J gene TRBJ2-3, with 15 nucleotides matching TRBD2. The CDR3 is 15 amino acids. V trimming: 2 bases; J trimming: 6 bases; junction bases outside the gene matches: 0. From germline, CDR1 is KGHSH and CDR2 LQKENI.

The sample holds many counts of this clone. The chain joins TRBV15 to TRBJ1-6, with 8 bases aligning to TRBD1. V shed 1 base and J 5 bases; nucleotides not matched to a gene: 4. Germline V gene lookup returns CDR1 LNHNV and CDR2 YYDKDF (reference sequence). The CDR3 contains 16 residues. The CDR3 region has the DNA TGTGCCACCAGCAGAGCAGGGGGCGGAAATAATTCACCCCTCCACTTT. It encodes CATSRAGGGNNSPLHF.

This clone showed up many times. V gene TRBV20-1 combines with J gene TRBJ2-1, with 8 bases fitting TRBD2. From germline, CDR1 is DFQATT and CDR2 SNEGSKA (reference sequence). The CDR3 loop spans 12 amino acids. V shed 6 bases, J shed 2 bases, and the junction held 0 bases outside the gene matches. In DNA, the CDR3 is TGCAGTGCACTAGCGGCCTACAATGAGCAGTTCTTC. The encoded protein is CSALAAYNEQFF.

V is TRBV9 and J is TRBJ1-4; D remains unclear. The CDR3 has 13 amino acids. Germline V gene lookup returns CDR1 SGDLS and CDR2 YYNGEE. With 3 bases removed from V and 7 bases from J, the gap between germline ends came to 10 bases. CDR3 in DNA: TGTGCCAGCAGCGCCCGTGGGCCTGAAAAACTGTTTTTT. As protein: CASSARGPEKLFF.

This chain connects TRBV9 to TRBJ1-6; maybe TRBD1 (6 bases). V lost 2 bases, J lost 10 bases, and 13 bases lay in between. This CDR3 contains 14 residues. The germline V gene has CDR1 SGDLS and CDR2 YYNGEE. CDR3 loop: CASSVRTAGSPLHF. CDR3 nucleotides: TGTGCCAGCAGCGTGAGGACAGCAGGGTCACCCCTCCACTTT. Full variable domain (missing parts from reference TRBV9 and TRBJ1-6): DSGVTQTPKHLITATGQRVTLRCSPRSGDLSVYWYQQSLDQGLQFLIQYYNGEERAKGNILERFSAQQFPDLHSELNLSSLELGDSALYFCASSVRTAGSPLHFGNGTRLTVT.

This clone was seen at least ten times. This same CDR3 is encoded by further DNA sequences in the sample. V usage is TRBV12-5 and J usage is TRBJ2-7; TRBD2 matches 11 bases. This CDR3 is 18 amino acids long. Germline V gives CDR1 LGHNT, CDR2 FRNRAP. The junction had 13 bases not matched to a gene; V was cut back by 0 bases and J by 6 bases. The CDR3 reads CASGLVNSPSGRKCEQYF. CDR3 DNA: TGTGCTAGTGGTTTGGTTAATTCCCCTAGCGGGAGGAAATGCGAGCAGTACTTC. Using reference TRBV12-5 and TRBJ2-7 for the parts outside the CDR3, the full variable domain is DARVTQTPRHKVTEMGQEVTMRCQPILGHNTVFWYRQTMMQGLELLAYFRNRAPLDDSGMPKDRFSAEMPDATLATLKIQPSEPRDSAVYFCASGLVNSPSGRKCEQYFGPGTRLTVT.

This clone turned up a few times. The J gene is TRBJ2-2, the V gene TRBV6-1, with 7 bases identical to TRBD2. Germline CDR1 MNHNS, CDR2 SASEGT. This CDR3 is 14 amino acids long. V lost 8 bases to trimming and J lost 4 bases; unmatched junction nucleotides: 7. Here the CDR3 DNA reads TGTGCCAGCCCGATGGGAGGGGTCACCGGGGAGCTGTTTTTT. This encodes CASPMGGVTGELFF.

Judged by abundance, this clone is medium-sized (0.01 to 0.1%). J is TRBJ2-7 and V is TRBV3-1; 7 positions match TRBD1. The CDR3 is 16 residues long. Germline lookup yields CDR1 LGHDT and CDR2 YNNKEL (reference sequence). V dropped 5 bases and J dropped 3; count of bases not matched to a gene: 13. Here the CDR3 DNA reads TGTGCCAGCAGCAATCCCGCAGGGGGATCGTTCTACGAGCAGTACTTC. This translates into CASSNPAGGSFYEQYF.

This clone was recorded at least ten times. The rearrangement uses TRBV20-1 and TRBJ1-2, with a tentative D call TRBD1 (5 bases). V lost 6 bases and J 8 bases, leaving 13 bases between the germline ends. The CDR3 runs to 11 residues. CDR1 and CDR2 (germline): DFQATT, SNEGSKA (reference sequence). This CDR3 is CSASGYGGYTF. The CDR3 bases are TGCAGTGCCTCAGGGTACGGCGGCTACACCTTC.

This clone counts as medium-sized (0.01 to 0.1%). Additional DNA sequences in this sample encode the identical CDR3. The V call is TRBV12-3 or TRBV12-4, the J call TRBJ2-7; TRBD1 is a possible D gene (5 bases). The CDR3 spans 14 residues. Trimming removed 0 bases at V and 3 bases at J, with 9 bases between. CDR3 sequence (DNA): TGTGCCAGCAGTTTAGCGGGGCACAGCTACGAGCAGTACTTC. This gives the protein CASSLAGHSYEQYF.

This clone showed up just a few times. CDR3 in amino acids: CSATNGTSGRAVNEQYF. In DNA, the CDR3 is TGCAGTGCTACCAACGGGACTAGCGGGAGGGCCGTTAACGAGCAGTACTTC. This chain joins TRBV20-1 and TRBJ2-7; 16 bases agree with TRBD2. This CDR3 contains 17 residues. In germline, CDR1 is DFQATT, CDR2 SNEGSKA (reference sequence). The ends lost 4 bases at V and 5 bases at J; junction bases unmatched: 11.

This clone has a count of ten or more. The V gene is TRBV28, the J gene TRBJ2-1, with D perhaps given as TRBD1 or TRBD2 (5 bases each). V was shortened by 6 bases and J by 9 bases, with 18 bases between the two germline ends. Germline lookup yields CDR1 MDHEN and CDR2 SYDVKM. The CDR3 is 14 amino acids. CDR3 in DNA: TGTGCCAGCAGACCGGCCTCAGGGAGAGGTGAGCAGTTCTTC. Encoded protein: CASRPASGRGEQFF.

The chain joins TRBV7-8 to TRBJ2-7; 9 nucleotides agree with TRBD1. There are 14 residues in the CDR3. The V segment lost 6 bases and the J segment 4 bases; nucleotides outside the gene matches: 7. The V gene's germline CDR1 is SGHVS and CDR2 FQNEAQ. Written as DNA, the CDR3 is TGTGCCAGCAGAGGCGACAGGGGGTGGTACGAGCAGTACTTC. Residues: CASRGDRGWYEQYF.

In its sample, this clone is medium-sized. This chain connects TRBV27 to TRBJ2-7; 11 nucleotides line up with TRBD1. This CDR3 is 14 amino acids long. Per germline, CDR1 MNHEY and CDR2 SMNVEV (reference sequence). J was trimmed by 6 bases and V by 8 bases; bases with no gene match: 9. In nucleotides, the CDR3 is TGTGCCAGCGGACTACCGGGACAGGGGGTCGAGCAGTACTTC. Amino acid sequence: CASGLPGQGVEQYF.

J is TRBJ2-3 and V is TRBV9, with 12 bases that match TRBD2. Germline CDR1 and CDR2: SGDLS and YYNGEE. This CDR3 is 17 amino acids long. V gave up 0 bases and J gave up 5 bases; unmatched junction bases: 7. The CDR3 nucleotides are TGTGCCAGCAGCGTAGTGGGGCTAGCGGGGGGGCGAGATACGCAGTATTTT. This encodes CASSVVGLAGGRDTQYF.

In this sample, this clone turned up many times. The chain combines TRBV7-2 with TRBJ1-3; TRBD1 might be the D (5 bases). Germline CDR1 reads SGHTA; CDR2 reads FQGNSA. The CDR3 spans 18 residues. Trimming removed 7 bases from V and 0 bases from J, with 22 bases in between. For the CDR3, the DNA is TGTGCCAGCATCATATCCTGGGGGGGGACCGCCTCTGGAAACACCATATATTTT. Translated, it gives CASIISWGGTASGNTIYF. The complete variable domain, with remaining parts taken from reference TRBV7-2 and TRBJ1-3, reads GAGVSQSPSNKVTEKGKDVELRCDPISGHTALYWYRQSLGQGLEFLIYFQGNSAPDKSGLPSDRFSAERTGGSVSTLTIQRTQQEDSAVYLCASIISWGGTASGNTIYFGEGSWLTVV.

This clone has just a few counts. The genes are TRBV6-2 or TRBV6-3 and TRBJ1-1; D is undetermined. Looked up from germline, CDR1 is MNHEY and CDR2 is SVGEGT. The CDR3 runs to 11 residues. The V end lost 4 bases, the J end lost 10 bases, and 10 bases lay between the germline ends. The CDR3 nucleotides read TGTGCCAGCAGTTCTCGGGGAGGAGCTTTCTTT. The encoded protein is CASSSRGGAFF.

The chain has TRBV20-1 and TRBJ2-7, with D possibly being TRBD1 or TRBD2 (6 bases each). Germline CDR1 DFQATT, CDR2 SNEGSKA (reference sequence). The length of the CDR3 is 16 residues. V lost 0 bases and J 6 bases, leaving 21 bases between the germline ends. The CDR3, as DNA: TGCAGTGCTAGAGATTTAAAGGAGGCGAGGGGGGCCGAGCAGTACTTC. Translation: CSARDLKEARGAEQYF.